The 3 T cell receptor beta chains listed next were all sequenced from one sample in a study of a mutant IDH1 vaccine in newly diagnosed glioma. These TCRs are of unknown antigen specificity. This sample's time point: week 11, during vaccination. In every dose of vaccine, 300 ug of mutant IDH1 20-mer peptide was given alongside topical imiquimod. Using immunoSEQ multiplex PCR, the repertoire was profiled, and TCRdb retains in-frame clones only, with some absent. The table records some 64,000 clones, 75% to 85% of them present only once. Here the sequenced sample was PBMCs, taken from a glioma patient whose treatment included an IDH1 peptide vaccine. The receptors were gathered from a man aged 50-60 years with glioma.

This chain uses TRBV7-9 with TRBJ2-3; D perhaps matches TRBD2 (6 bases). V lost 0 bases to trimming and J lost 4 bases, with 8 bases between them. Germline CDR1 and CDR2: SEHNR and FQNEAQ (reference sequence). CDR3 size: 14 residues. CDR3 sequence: CASSLALASDTQYF. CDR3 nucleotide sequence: TGTGCCAGCAGCTTAGCGCTAGCGTCAGATACGCAGTATTTT.

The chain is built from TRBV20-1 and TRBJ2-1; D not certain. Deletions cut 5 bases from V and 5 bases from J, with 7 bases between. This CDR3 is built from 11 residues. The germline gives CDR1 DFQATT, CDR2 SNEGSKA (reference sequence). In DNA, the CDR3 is TGCAGTGCTCCCGACCACAATGAGCAGTTCTTC. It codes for CSAPDHNEQFF.

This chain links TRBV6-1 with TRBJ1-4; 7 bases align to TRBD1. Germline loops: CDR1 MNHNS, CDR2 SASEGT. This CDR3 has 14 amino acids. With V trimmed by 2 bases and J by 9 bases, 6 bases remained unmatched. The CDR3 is CASSESSGGQKLFF. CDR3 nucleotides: TGTGCCAGCAGTGAATCATCAGGGGGACAAAAACTGTTTTTT.